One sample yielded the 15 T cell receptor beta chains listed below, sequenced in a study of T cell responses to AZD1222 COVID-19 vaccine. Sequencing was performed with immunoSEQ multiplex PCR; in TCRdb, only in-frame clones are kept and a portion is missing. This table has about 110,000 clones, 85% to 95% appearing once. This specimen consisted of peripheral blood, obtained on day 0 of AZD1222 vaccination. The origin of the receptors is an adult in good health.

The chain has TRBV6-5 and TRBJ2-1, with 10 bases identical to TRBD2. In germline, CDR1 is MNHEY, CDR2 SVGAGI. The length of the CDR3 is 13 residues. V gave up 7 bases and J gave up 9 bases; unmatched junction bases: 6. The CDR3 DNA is TGTGCCAGCACCGAGCGGGGGGGTATTGAGCAGTTCTTC. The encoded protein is CASTERGGIEQFF.

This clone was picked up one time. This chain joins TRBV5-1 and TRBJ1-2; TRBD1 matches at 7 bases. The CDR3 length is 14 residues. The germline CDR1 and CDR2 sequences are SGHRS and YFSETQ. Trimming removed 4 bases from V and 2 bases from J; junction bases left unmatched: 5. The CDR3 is CASSGDSFNYGYTF. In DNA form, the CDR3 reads TGCGCCAGCAGCGGGGACAGTTTCAACTATGGCTACACCTTC. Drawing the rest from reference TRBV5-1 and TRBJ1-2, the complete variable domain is KAGVTQTPRYLIKTRGQQVTLSCSPISGHRSVSWYQQTPGQGLQFLFEYFSETQRNKGNFPGRFSGRQFSNSRSEMNVSTLELGDSALYLCASSGDSFNYGYTFGSGTRLTVV.

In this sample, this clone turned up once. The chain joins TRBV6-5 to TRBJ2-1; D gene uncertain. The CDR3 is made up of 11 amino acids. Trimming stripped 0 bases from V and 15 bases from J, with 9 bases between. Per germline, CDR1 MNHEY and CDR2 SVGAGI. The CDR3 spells CASSYSYRTFF. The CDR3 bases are TGTGCCAGCAGTTACTCCTACCGGACGTTCTTC.

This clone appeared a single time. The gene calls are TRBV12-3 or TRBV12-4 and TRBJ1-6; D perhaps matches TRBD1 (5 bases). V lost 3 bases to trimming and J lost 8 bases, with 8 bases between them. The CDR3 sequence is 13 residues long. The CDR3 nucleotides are TGTGCCAGCAGTTTCGGGGCGGATTCACCCCTCCACTTT. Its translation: CASSFGADSPLHF.

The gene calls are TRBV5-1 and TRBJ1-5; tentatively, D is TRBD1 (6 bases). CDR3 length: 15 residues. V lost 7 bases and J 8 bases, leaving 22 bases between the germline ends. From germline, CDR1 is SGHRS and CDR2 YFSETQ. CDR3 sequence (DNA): TGCGCCAGCTCTCTACAAGGGGGGCGAGGGGAGCCCCAGCATTTT. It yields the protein CASSLQGGRGEPQHF. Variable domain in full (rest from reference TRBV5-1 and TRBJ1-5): KAGVTQTPRYLIKTRGQQVTLSCSPISGHRSVSWYQQTPGQGLQFLFEYFSETQRNKGNFPGRFSGRQFSNSRSEMNVSTLELGDSALYLCASSLQGGRGEPQHFGDGTRLSIL.

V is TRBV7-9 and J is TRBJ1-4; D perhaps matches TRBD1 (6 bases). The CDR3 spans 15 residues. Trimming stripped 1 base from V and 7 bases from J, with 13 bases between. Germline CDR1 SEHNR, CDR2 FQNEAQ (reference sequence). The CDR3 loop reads CASSLEPGAGEKLFF. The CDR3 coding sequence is TGTGCCAGCAGCTTAGAGCCAGGGGCGGGTGAAAAACTGTTTTTT.

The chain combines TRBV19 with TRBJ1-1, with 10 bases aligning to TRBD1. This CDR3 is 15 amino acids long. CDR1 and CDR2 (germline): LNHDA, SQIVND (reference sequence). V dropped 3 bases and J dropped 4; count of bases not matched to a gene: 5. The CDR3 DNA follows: TGTGCCAGTAGTATGGGGGACAGGGGACGCACTGAAGCTTTCTTT. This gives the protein CASSMGDRGRTEAFF.

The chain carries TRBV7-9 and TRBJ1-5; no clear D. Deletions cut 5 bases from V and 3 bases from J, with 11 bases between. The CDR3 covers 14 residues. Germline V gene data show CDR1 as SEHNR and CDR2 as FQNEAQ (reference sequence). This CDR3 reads CASSAGLPNQPQHF. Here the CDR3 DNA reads TGTGCCAGCAGCGCCGGGCTGCCCAATCAGCCCCAGCATTTT.

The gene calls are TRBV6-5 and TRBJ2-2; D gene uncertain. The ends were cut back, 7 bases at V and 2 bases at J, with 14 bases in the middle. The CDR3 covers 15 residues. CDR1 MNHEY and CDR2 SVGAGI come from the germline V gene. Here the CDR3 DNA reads TGTGCCAGCAATATCCGACACCTAAACACCGGGGAGCTGTTTTTT. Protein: CASNIRHLNTGELFF.

In DNA form, the CDR3 reads TGTGCCAGCAGCCATCTTCGGGGCTACACCTTC. Amino acid sequence: CASSHLRGYTF. The chain carries TRBV3-1 (or the pseudogene TRBV3-2) and TRBJ1-2, with D uncertain. There are 11 residues in the CDR3. Germline CDR1 reads LGHDT; CDR2 reads YNNKEL (reference sequence). V lost 3 bases, J lost 8 bases, and 7 bases lay in between.

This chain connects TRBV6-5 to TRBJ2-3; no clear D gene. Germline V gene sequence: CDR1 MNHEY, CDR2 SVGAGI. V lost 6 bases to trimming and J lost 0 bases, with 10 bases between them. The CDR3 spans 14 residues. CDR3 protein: CASRGWSSTDTQYF. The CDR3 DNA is TGTGCCAGCAGAGGTTGGTCTAGCACAGATACGCAGTATTTT.

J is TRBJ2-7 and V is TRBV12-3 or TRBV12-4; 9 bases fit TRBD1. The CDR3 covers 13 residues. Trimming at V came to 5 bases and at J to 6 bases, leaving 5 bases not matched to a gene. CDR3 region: CASSAGTGFEQYF. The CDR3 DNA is TGTGCCAGCAGTGCAGGGACAGGGTTCGAGCAGTACTTC.

The CDR3 region is CAIRDVSGNTIYF. The CDR3 DNA is TGTGCCATCAGGGACGTCTCTGGAAACACCATATATTTT. The chain carries TRBV10-3 and TRBJ1-3, with unresolved D. Germline values: CDR1 ENHRY, CDR2 SYGVKD. The CDR3 loop spans 13 amino acids. Trimming removed 6 bases at V and 0 bases at J, with 6 bases between.

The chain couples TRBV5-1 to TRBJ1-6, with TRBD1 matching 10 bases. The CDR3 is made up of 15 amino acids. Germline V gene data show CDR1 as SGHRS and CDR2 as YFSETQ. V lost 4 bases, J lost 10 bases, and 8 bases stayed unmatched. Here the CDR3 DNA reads TGCGCCAGCAGCCTCTCCGGGACAGGGGTCTCACCCCTCCACTTT. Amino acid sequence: CASSLSGTGVSPLHF.

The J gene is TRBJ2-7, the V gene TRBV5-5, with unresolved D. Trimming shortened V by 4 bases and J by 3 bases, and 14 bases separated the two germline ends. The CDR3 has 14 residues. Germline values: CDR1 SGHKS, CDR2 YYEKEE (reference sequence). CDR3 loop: CASSHAINLYEQYF. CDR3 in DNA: TGTGCCAGCAGCCACGCGATCAACCTCTACGAGCAGTACTTC.